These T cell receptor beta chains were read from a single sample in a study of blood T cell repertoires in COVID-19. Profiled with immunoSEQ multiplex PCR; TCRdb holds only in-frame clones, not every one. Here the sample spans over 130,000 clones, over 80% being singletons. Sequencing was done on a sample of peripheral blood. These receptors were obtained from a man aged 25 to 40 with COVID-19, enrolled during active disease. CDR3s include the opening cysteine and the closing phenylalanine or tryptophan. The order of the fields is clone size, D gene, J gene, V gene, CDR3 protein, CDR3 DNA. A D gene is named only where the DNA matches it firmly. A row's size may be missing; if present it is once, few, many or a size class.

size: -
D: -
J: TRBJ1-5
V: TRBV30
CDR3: CAWSVLAGDQPQHF
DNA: TGTGCCTGGAGTGTACTGGCCGGAGATCAGCCCCAGCATTTT

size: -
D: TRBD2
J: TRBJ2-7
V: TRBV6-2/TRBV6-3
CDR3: CASSYSSRLAGAEQYF
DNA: TGTGCCAGCAGTTACTCGAGCCGTTTAGCGGGAGCCGAGCAGTACTTC

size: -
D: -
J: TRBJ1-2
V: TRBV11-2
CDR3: CASSLAWDSPRNGYTF
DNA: TGTGCCAGCAGCTTAGCATGGGACTCCCCCAGGAATGGCTACACCTTC

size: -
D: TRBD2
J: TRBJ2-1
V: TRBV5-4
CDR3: CASSPGLAGRYNEQFF
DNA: TGTGCCAGCAGCCCCGGTCTAGCGGGCCGTTACAATGAGCAGTTCTTC

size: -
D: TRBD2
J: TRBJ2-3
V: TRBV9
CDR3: CASSVETSDTDTQYF
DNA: TGTGCCAGCAGCGTAGAGACTAGCGATACAGATACGCAGTATTTT

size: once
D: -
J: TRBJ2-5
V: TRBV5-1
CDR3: CASSQQLQETQYF
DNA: TGCGCCAGCAGCCAACAGCTCCAAGAGACCCAGTACTTC

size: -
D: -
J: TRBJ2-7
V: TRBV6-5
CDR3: CASSYSVSTHEQYF
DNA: TGTGCCAGCAGTTACTCTGTAAGCACCCACGAGCAGTACTTC

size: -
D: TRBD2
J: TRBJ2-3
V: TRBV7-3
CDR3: CASSRGGSDTQYF
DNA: TGTGCCAGCAGCCGCGGGGGATCGGATACGCAGTATTTT

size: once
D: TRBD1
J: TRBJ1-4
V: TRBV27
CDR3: CASSSRQGLEEKLFF
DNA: TGTGCCAGCAGTTCCCGACAGGGACTGGAGGAAAAACTGTTTTTT

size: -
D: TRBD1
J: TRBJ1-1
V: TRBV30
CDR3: CAGDRGGTEAFF
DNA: TGTGCCGGGGACAGGGGTGGCACTGAAGCTTTCTTT

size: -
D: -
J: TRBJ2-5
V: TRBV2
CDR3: CASSAGLGRTQYF
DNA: TGTGCCAGCAGCGCCGGACTGGGCCGAACCCAGTACTTC

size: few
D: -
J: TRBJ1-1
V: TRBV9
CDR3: CASSVTGATEAFF
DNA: TGTGCCAGCAGCGTAACCGGAGCCACTGAAGCTTTCTTT

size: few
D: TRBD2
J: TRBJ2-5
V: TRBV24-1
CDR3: CATSDVGRGGEETQYF
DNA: TGTGCCACCAGTGATGTCGGTCGGGGGGGGGAAGAGACCCAGTACTTC

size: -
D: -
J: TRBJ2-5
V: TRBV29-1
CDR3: CSVDAQGGETQYF
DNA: TGCAGCGTTGACGCGCAGGGGGGCGAGACCCAGTACTTC

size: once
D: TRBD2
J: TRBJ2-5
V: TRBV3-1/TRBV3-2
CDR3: CASSQSPPTSVMTQYF
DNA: TGTGCCAGCAGCCAAAGTCCCCCCACTAGCGTGATGACCCAGTACTTC

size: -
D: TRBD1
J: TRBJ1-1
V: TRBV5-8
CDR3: CASSLPGTGRGSAFF
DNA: TGTGCCAGCAGCTTGCCCGGGACAGGGCGGGGTTCGGCTTTCTTT

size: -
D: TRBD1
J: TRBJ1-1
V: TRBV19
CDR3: CASKEEGATEAFF
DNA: TGTGCCAGTAAGGAAGAGGGGGCGACTGAAGCTTTCTTT

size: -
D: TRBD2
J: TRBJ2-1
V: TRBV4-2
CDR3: CASSPGTSGSEFF
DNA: TGTGCCAGCAGCCCCGGGACTAGCGGGAGTGAGTTCTTC

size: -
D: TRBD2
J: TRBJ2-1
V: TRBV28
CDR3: CASSLEASGYNEQFF
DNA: TGTGCCAGCAGTTTAGAGGCTAGCGGGTACAATGAGCAGTTCTTC

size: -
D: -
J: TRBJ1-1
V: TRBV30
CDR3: CAWSLGNTEAFF
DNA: TGTGCCTGGAGTCTAGGGAACACTGAAGCTTTCTTT

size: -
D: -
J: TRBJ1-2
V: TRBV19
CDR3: CASSIDRRYGYTF
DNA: TGTGCCAGTAGTATCGACAGGCGCTATGGCTACACCTTC

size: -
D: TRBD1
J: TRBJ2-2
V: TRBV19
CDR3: CASTGQGADTGELFF
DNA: TGTGCCAGTACCGGACAGGGGGCCGACACCGGGGAGCTGTTTTTT

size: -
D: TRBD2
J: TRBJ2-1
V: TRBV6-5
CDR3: CASSFGLAGGGDEQFF
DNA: TGTGCCAGCAGTTTTGGACTAGCGGGAGGAGGCGATGAGCAGTTCTTC

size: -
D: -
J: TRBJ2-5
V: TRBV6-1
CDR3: CASIKGRGEETQYF
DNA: TGTGCCAGCATAAAAGGCAGGGGGGAAGAGACCCAGTACTTC

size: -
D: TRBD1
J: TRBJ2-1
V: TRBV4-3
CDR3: CASSQDRTGANEQFF
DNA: TGCGCCAGCAGCCAAGATCGGACAGGGGCGAATGAGCAGTTCTTC

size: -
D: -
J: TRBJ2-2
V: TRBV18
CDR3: CASSPGGTNTGELFF
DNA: TGTGCCAGCTCACCAGGCGGGACGAACACCGGGGAGCTGTTTTTT

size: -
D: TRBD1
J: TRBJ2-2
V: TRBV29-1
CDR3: CSAFGQGDTGELFF
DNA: TGCAGCGCCTTCGGACAGGGGGACACCGGGGAGCTGTTTTTT

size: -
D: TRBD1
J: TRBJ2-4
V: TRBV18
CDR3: CASSTADRAGGNIQYF
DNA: TGTGCCAGCTCGACAGCGGACAGGGCGGGCGGAAACATTCAGTACTTC

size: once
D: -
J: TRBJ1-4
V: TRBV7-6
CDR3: CASSLEGDEKLFF
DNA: TGTGCCAGCAGCTTAGAGGGGGATGAAAAACTGTTTTTT

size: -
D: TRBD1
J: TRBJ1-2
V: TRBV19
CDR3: CASSTDRGSGGYTF
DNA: TGTGCCAGTAGTACGGACAGGGGATCGGGAGGCTACACCTTC

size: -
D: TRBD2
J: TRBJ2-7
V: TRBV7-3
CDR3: CASSLEGGRVYEQYF
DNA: TGTGCCAGCAGCCTAGAAGGCGGGAGAGTCTACGAGCAGTACTTC

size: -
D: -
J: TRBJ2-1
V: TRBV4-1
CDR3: CASSQGSPAGEQFF
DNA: TGCGCCAGCAGCCAAGGGAGCCCCGCCGGTGAGCAGTTCTTC

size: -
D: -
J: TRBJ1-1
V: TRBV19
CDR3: CASSMGPGYTGEAFF
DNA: TGTGCCAGTAGTATGGGTCCGGGGTATACGGGTGAAGCTTTCTTT

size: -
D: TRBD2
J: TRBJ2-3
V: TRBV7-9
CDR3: CASSPRLAGDTDTQYF
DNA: TGTGCCAGCAGCCCGAGACTAGCGGGAGACACAGATACGCAGTATTTT

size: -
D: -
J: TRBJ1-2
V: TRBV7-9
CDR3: CASSRPSPGRLDYGYTF
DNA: TGTGCCAGCAGCCGCCCGAGTCCAGGGCGATTGGACTATGGCTACACCTTC

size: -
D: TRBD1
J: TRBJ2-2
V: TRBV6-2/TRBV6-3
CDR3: CASSRDRTNTGELFF
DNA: TGTGCCAGCAGTAGGGACAGAACGAACACCGGGGAGCTGTTTTTT

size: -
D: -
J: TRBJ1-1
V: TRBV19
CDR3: CASTPIVSNTEAFF
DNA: TGTGCCAGTACCCCTATTGTCTCGAACACTGAAGCTTTCTTT

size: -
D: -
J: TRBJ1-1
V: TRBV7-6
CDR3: CASSFMPGHLNTEAFF
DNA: TGTGCCAGCAGCTTTATGCCGGGACACTTGAACACTGAAGCTTTCTTT

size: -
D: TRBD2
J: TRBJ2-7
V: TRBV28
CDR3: CASSLSLLAGTSYEQYF
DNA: TGTGCCAGCAGTTTAAGTTTACTAGCGGGAACTTCCTACGAGCAGTACTTC

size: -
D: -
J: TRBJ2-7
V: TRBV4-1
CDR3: CASSQDGRESDEQYF
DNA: TGCGCCAGCAGCCAAGACGGACGGGAATCCGACGAGCAGTACTTC

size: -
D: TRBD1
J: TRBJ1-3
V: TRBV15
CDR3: CATTATGGRNTIYF
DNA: TGTGCCACCACCGCAACAGGGGGAAGAAACACCATATATTTT

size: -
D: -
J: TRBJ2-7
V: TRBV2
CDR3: CASSDRGGDEQYF
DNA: TGTGCCAGCAGTGACCGGGGTGGCGACGAGCAGTACTTC

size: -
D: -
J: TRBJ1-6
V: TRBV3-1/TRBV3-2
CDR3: CASNQPPRGAINSPLHF
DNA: TGTGCCAGCAACCAACCGCCACGGGGGGCGATTAATTCACCCCTCCACTTT

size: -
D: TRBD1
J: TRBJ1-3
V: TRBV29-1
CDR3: CSVDRGGNTIYF
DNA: TGCAGCGTTGACAGGGGGGGAAACACCATATATTTT

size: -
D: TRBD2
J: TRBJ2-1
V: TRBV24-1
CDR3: CATSDWGLAGRTNEQFF
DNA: TGTGCCACCAGTGATTGGGGATTAGCGGGCCGGACCAATGAGCAGTTCTTC

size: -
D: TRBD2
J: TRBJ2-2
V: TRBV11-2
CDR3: CASSSGTSGNTGELFF
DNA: TGTGCCAGCAGCTCCGGGACTAGCGGGAACACCGGGGAGCTGTTTTTT

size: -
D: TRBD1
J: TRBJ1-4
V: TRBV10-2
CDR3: CASSDPGQGNEKLFF
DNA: TGCGCCAGCAGTGACCCGGGACAGGGTAATGAAAAACTGTTTTTT

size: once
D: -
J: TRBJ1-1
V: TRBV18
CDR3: CASSPLRDTEAFF
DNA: TGTGCCAGCTCACCGCTCCGGGACACTGAAGCTTTCTTT

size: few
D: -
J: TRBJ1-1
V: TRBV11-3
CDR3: CASSSGNTEAFF
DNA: TGTGCCAGCAGCTCGGGGAACACTGAAGCTTTCTTT

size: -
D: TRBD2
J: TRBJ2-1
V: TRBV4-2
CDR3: CASSQELAGGYEQFF
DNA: TGTGCCAGCAGCCAAGAACTAGCGGGAGGGTATGAGCAGTTCTTC

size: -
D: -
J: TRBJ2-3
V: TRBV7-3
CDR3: CASSLSTDTQYF
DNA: TGTGCCAGCAGCCTAAGCACAGATACGCAGTATTTT

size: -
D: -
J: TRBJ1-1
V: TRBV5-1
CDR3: CASSLRVRQSGTEAFF
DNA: TGCGCCAGCAGCTTGAGGGTTAGGCAGTCGGGGACTGAAGCTTTCTTT

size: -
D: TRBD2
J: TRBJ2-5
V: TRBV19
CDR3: CASSLRTSARGETQYF
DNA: TGTGCCAGTAGCCTCCGGACTAGCGCCCGCGGGGAGACCCAGTACTTC

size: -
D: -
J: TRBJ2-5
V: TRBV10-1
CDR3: CASSESGIEETQYF
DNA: TGCGCCAGCAGTGAGTCGGGCATAGAAGAGACCCAGTACTTC

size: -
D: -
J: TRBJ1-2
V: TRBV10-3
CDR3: CAISEAIGDYGYTF
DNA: TGTGCCATCAGTGAGGCCATCGGGGACTATGGCTACACCTTC

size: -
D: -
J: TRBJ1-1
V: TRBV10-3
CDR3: CAISESDGATEAFF
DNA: TGTGCCATCAGTGAGTCCGACGGAGCCACTGAAGCTTTCTTT

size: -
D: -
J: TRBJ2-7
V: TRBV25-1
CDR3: CASSVILAGGSYEQYF
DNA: TGTGCCAGCAGTGTTATTCTAGCAGGAGGGAGTTACGAGCAGTACTTC

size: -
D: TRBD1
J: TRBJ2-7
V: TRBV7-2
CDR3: CASSWYRGADYEQYF
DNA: TGTGCCAGCAGCTGGTACAGGGGGGCCGATTACGAGCAGTACTTC